Listed here are 25 T cell receptor beta chains from one sample, sequenced in a study of OX40 agonist ivuxolimab in advanced cancers. Assay used: immunoSEQ multiplex PCR; TCRdb lists only in-frame clones, some missing. The data hold fewer than 85,000 clones, with 87% observed a single time. Sequencing was performed on CD4+ or CD8+ T cells sorted from blood, taken in a trial of the OX40 agonist ivuxolimab. Source of these receptors: an adult with an advanced solid tumor such as melanoma, head and neck, liver or kidney cancer.

This clone was counted a few times. CDR3 DNA sequence: TGTGCCAGCAGTCCCCAGGGACTAGCGGGACGAGACGAGCAGTACTTC. Its translation: CASSPQGLAGRDEQYF. The chain uses TRBV28 and TRBJ2-7, with 13 bases that match TRBD2. The germline V gene has CDR1 MDHEN and CDR2 SYDVKM. The CDR3 spans 16 residues. With 5 bases clipped from V and 5 bases from J, the junction kept 9 bases outside the gene matches. Complete variable domain (other parts from reference TRBV28 and TRBJ2-7): DVKVTQSSRYLVKRTGEKVFLECVQDMDHENMFWYRQDPGLGLRLIYFSYDVKMKEKGDIPEGYSVSREKKERFSLILESASTNQTSMYLCASSPQGLAGRDEQYFGPGTRLTVT.

The J gene is TRBJ1-5, the V gene TRBV25-1; no reliable D call. CDR1 MGHDK and CDR2 SYGVNS come from the germline V gene. V shed 5 bases and J shed 0 bases, with 14 bases lying between them. The CDR3 contains 16 residues. The chain's CDR3 is CASSPYRDNSNQPQHF. The CDR3 DNA is TGTGCCAGCAGTCCTTACAGAGATAATAGCAATCAGCCCCAGCATTTT.

The chain recombines TRBV19 with TRBJ1-1; D is ambiguous. V gave up 2 bases and J gave up 2 bases, with 6 bases separating them. The CDR3 runs 13 residues. Germline CDR1 and CDR2: LNHDA and SQIVND (reference sequence). The CDR3 sequence is CASSISRNTEAFF. The CDR3 DNA reads as TGTGCCAGTAGTATATCGCGAAACACTGAAGCTTTCTTT.

DNA for the CDR3: TGTGCCAGCAGTTACTCGAATGGACTAACCGGGGAGCTGTTTTTT. Protein sequence: CASSYSNGLTGELFF. The V call is TRBV6-5, the J call TRBJ2-2; maybe TRBD2 (6 bases). The CDR3 has 15 residues. V lost 0 bases to trimming and J lost 5 bases, with 10 bases between them. The germline gives CDR1 MNHEY, CDR2 SVGAGI.

The CDR3 sequence: CASSDPMTGGHGYTF. As DNA, the CDR3 is TGTGCCAGCAGTGACCCAATGACAGGGGGCCACGGCTACACCTTC. This chain links TRBV6-6 with TRBJ1-2; TRBD1 aligns across 10 bases. This CDR3 is built from 15 residues. CDR1 is MNHNY and CDR2 is SVGAGI in the germline V gene (reference sequence). The V and J ends lost 5 bases and 8 bases, in that order; junction bases with no gene match: 11.

V gene TRBV25-1 combines with J gene TRBJ2-2, with a weak D call TRBD1 (5 bases). The CDR3 runs 12 residues. Deletions cut 7 bases from V and 5 bases from J, with 8 bases between. Per the germline V gene, CDR1 is MGHDK and CDR2 is SYGVNS. CDR3 region: CASTRGTGELFF. The CDR3, as DNA: TGTGCCAGCACAAGGGGTACCGGGGAGCTGTTTTTT.

The rearrangement uses TRBV19 and TRBJ1-1; TRBD1 is a possible D gene (6 bases). The germline V gene encodes CDR1 LNHDA and CDR2 SQIVND (reference sequence). Trimming took off 3 bases at V and 5 bases at J, with 13 bases between the two ends. CDR3 length equals 14 residues. The CDR3 DNA sequence: TGTGCCAGTAGTATCAATTGGGGGCTAACTGAAGCTTTCTTT. Amino acid sequence: CASSINWGLTEAFF.

The chain employs TRBV28 and TRBJ2-5, with TRBD1 identical over 7 bases. This CDR3 contains 14 residues. The J segment lost 4 bases and the V segment lost 8 bases, leaving 10 bases of the junction unmatched. Germline V gene sequence: CDR1 MDHEN, CDR2 SYDVKM. The CDR3 DNA reads TGTGCCAGCCGAAACAGGGGTGGGGGAGAGACCCAGTACTTC. Its protein is CASRNRGGGETQYF. Full variable domain (remainder filled in from reference TRBV28 and TRBJ2-5): DVKVTQSSRYLVKRTGEKVFLECVQDMDHENMFWYRQDPGLGLRLIYFSYDVKMKEKGDIPEGYSVSREKKERFSLILESASTNQTSMYLCASRNRGGGETQYFGPGTRLLVL.

V is TRBV6-4 and J is TRBJ1-1; D uncertain. The V gene lost 6 bases and the J gene lost 1 base, with 9 bases spanning the gap. This CDR3 comprises 13 residues. Looked up from germline, CDR1 is MRHNA and CDR2 is SNTAGT. CDR3 DNA: TGTGCCAGCAGAAGAGAAAGGAACACTGAAGCTTTCTTT. Its translation: CASRRERNTEAFF.

CDR3 loop: CASSFGRGEYVEQFF. The CDR3 DNA is TGTGCCAGCAGCTTCGGGCGGGGGGAATACGTTGAGCAGTTCTTC. V usage is TRBV9 and J usage is TRBJ2-1; TRBD2 agrees at 8 bases. Germline CDR1 is SGDLS and CDR2 is YYNGEE. V lost 4 bases and J lost 9; bases outside the gene matches: 12. The CDR3 runs to 15 residues. Full variable domain (rest looked up from reference TRBV9 and TRBJ2-1): DSGVTQTPKHLITATGQRVTLRCSPRSGDLSVYWYQQSLDQGLQFLIQYYNGEERAKGNILERFSAQQFPDLHSELNLSSLELGDSALYFCASSFGRGEYVEQFFGPGTRLTVL.

This rearrangement joins TRBV28 to TRBJ1-2; D is unclear. With 5 bases removed from V and 5 bases from J, the gap between germline ends came to 21 bases. There are 16 residues in the CDR3. Germline V lookup: CDR1 MDHEN, CDR2 SYDVKM. CDR3 sequence: CASSTAGRLLQYGYTF. The CDR3 DNA sequence: TGTGCCAGCAGTACCGCCGGGAGGCTCCTACAGTATGGCTACACCTTC.

V and J are TRBV7-9 and TRBJ1-4; D is perhaps TRBD1 (6 bases). V shed 0 bases and J shed 7 bases, with 9 bases lying between them. CDR1 and CDR2 (germline): SEHNR, FQNEAQ (reference sequence). The CDR3 is made up of 14 amino acids. CDR3 residues: CASSLAGGGEKLFF. DNA for the CDR3: TGTGCCAGCAGCTTAGCAGGGGGTGGTGAAAAACTGTTTTTT.

The chain links TRBV25-1 to TRBJ2-3; the match to TRBD2 covers 7 bases. The CDR3 length is 16 residues. The ends lost 7 bases at V and 2 bases at J; junction bases unmatched: 12. The germline CDR1 and CDR2 sequences are MGHDK and SYGVNS. The CDR3 here is CASTGTGGGDTDTQYF. In DNA, the CDR3 is TGTGCCAGCACTGGCACCGGCGGGGGAGACACAGATACGCAGTATTTT.

This clone was observed a few times. This sequence joins TRBV25-1 and TRBJ2-3; D perhaps matches TRBD2 (6 bases). The V and J ends lost 6 bases and 5 bases respectively, with 12 bases between them. The germline V gene has CDR1 MGHDK and CDR2 SYGVNS. The CDR3 covers 13 residues. CDR3 sequence: CASSRELIDTQYF. DNA of the CDR3: TGTGCCAGCAGCCGGGAGCTAATAGATACGCAGTATTTT. The full variable domain, completed using reference TRBV25-1 and TRBJ2-3, is EADIYQTPRYLVIGTGKKITLECSQTMGHDKMYWYQQDPGMELHLIHYSYGVNSTEKGDLSSESTVSRIRTEHFPLTLESARPSHTSQYLCASSRELIDTQYFGPGTRLTVL.

The chain joins TRBV18 to TRBJ2-3; D call uncertain. From germline, CDR1 is KGHSH and CDR2 LQKENI. The V and J ends lost 3 bases and 5 bases respectively, with 3 bases between them. The CDR3 has 11 residues. As DNA, the CDR3 is TGTGCCAGCTCACCCAAAGATACGCAGTATTTT. Its protein product is CASSPKDTQYF.

The rearrangement joins TRBV27 to TRBJ2-7; D call uncertain. V was trimmed by 5 bases and J by 7 bases, leaving 15 bases between them. CDR3 length equals 13 residues. The germline CDR1 and CDR2 sequences are MNHEY and SMNVEV (reference sequence). CDR3 DNA sequence: TGTGCCAGCAGTCTATACTCCGCTAGAGAGCAGTACTTC. Amino acids: CASSLYSAREQYF.

The rearrangement uses TRBV9 and TRBJ2-1, with 10 bases aligning to TRBD1. The V and J ends lost 4 bases and 15 bases, in that order; junction bases with no gene match: 7. The germline V gene encodes CDR1 SGDLS and CDR2 YYNGEE. The CDR3 spans 12 residues. The CDR3 protein is CASSPGTGDRFF. The CDR3 DNA is TGTGCCAGCAGCCCTGGGACAGGGGATAGGTTCTTC.

The chain combines TRBV6-5 with TRBJ1-3, with D unresolved. The CDR3 is made up of 15 amino acids. Germline V gene lookup returns CDR1 MNHEY and CDR2 SVGAGI. The V gene lost 5 bases and the J gene lost 3 bases, with 14 bases spanning the gap. The CDR3 DNA reads as TGTGCCAGCAGTCCCTCCGGAAGTTTTGGAAACACCATATATTTT. Its translation: CASSPSGSFGNTIYF.

The CDR3 bases are TGTGCCAGCAGCTTATCTCCATTGACTAGCGGCGAGCAGTACTTC. Amino acid sequence: CASSLSPLTSGEQYF. The V gene is TRBV7-9, the J gene TRBJ2-7, with 9 bases identical to TRBD2. V was pared by 2 bases and J by 6 bases, with 8 bases of the junction left unmatched. The CDR3 is 15 residues long. Germline lookup yields CDR1 SEHNR and CDR2 FQNEAQ (reference sequence). Using reference TRBV7-9 and TRBJ2-7 for the parts outside the CDR3, the full variable domain is DTGVSQNPRHKITKRGQNVTFRCDPISEHNRLYWYRQTLGQGPEFLTYFQNEAQLEKSRLLSDRFSAERPKGSFSTLEIQRTEQGDSAMYLCASSLSPLTSGEQYFGPGTRLTVT.

The CDR3 DNA reads as TGTGCCAGCAGCTTTAATCCAGCGCGATCTAGCACAGATACGCAGTATTTT. Protein product: CASSFNPARSSTDTQYF. The J gene is TRBJ2-3, the V gene TRBV7-9; D is undetermined. V was trimmed by 3 bases and J by 0 bases, leaving 16 bases between them. Per germline, CDR1 SEHNR and CDR2 FQNEAQ (reference sequence). The length of the CDR3 is 17 residues. Full variable domain (remainder filled in from reference TRBV7-9 and TRBJ2-3): DTGVSQNPRHKITKRGQNVTFRCDPISEHNRLYWYRQTLGQGPEFLTYFQNEAQLEKSRLLSDRFSAERPKGSFSTLEIQRTEQGDSAMYLCASSFNPARSSTDTQYFGPGTRLTVL.

This clone appeared a few times. This CDR3 reads CASSRTSGGEQYF. DNA of the CDR3: TGTGCCAGCAGTAGAACCTCGGGGGGGGAGCAGTACTTC. The rearrangement uses TRBV2 and TRBJ2-7; 8 bases match TRBD2. The CDR3 length is 13 residues. Germline CDR1 reads SNHLY; CDR2 reads FYNNEI. With V trimmed by 5 bases and J by 7 bases, 7 bases remained unmatched.

This clone was seen a single time. The chain employs TRBV12-1 and TRBJ2-3; the table assigns TRBD1, which was not confirmed against the DNA. TRBV12-1 corresponds to a pseudogene. The CDR3 covers 12 residues. This chain's CDR3 is CASPQGTDTQYF. The CDR3 coding sequence is TGTGCCAGCCCACAGGGCACAGATACGCAGTATTTT.

This chain joins TRBV4-3 and TRBJ2-2, with D maybe TRBD1 (5 bases). CDR1 and CDR2 (germline): LGHNA, YSLEER. The CDR3 spans 14 residues. Between the trimmed V and J ends, which lost 0 bases and 7 bases, there was a span of 9 bases. CDR3 nucleotide sequence: TGCGCCAGCAGCCAAGATCATCAGGGCGGGGAGCTGTTTTTT. Translation: CASSQDHQGGELFF.

This chain links TRBV2 with TRBJ2-7; D is possibly TRBD1 (5 bases). In germline, CDR1 is SNHLY, CDR2 FYNNEI. CDR3 length equals 15 residues. V was pared by 1 base and J by 6 bases, with 16 bases between. CDR3: CASSEEAGPLSEQYF. The DNA of the CDR3 is TGTGCCAGCAGTGAAGAGGCAGGGCCCCTCTCCGAGCAGTACTTC.

The chain uses TRBV30 and TRBJ1-2, with 11 bases matching TRBD1. Trimming removed 0 bases from V and 3 bases from J; junction bases left unmatched: 6. The length of the CDR3 is 16 residues. The germline CDR1 and CDR2 sequences are GTSNPN and SVGIG (reference sequence). CDR3 region: CAWSVRTGGSYYGYTF. The CDR3 DNA sequence: TGTGCCTGGAGTGTGAGGACAGGGGGCTCATACTATGGCTACACCTTC. Looking up the rest from reference TRBV30 and TRBJ1-2 gives the full variable domain: SQTIHQWPATLVQPVGSPLSLECTVEGTSNPNLYWYRQAAGRGLQLLFYSVGIGQISSEVPQNLSASRPQDRQFILSSKKLLLSDSGFYLCAWSVRTGGSYYGYTFGSGTRLTVV.